These 11 T cell receptor beta chains came from one sample sequenced in a study of CD8 T cells in Susac syndrome. The RNA input was 0.5 to 1 ug, and it was reverse transcribed with random hexamers. TCRdb reprocessed the immunoSEQ multiplex PCR reads with MiXCR, giving one entry per CDR3 protein. The sample includes around 62,000 distinct CDR3 sequences, around 90% of them seen just once. Sample: CD8+ T cells from PBMCs. Every receptor here comes from a human donor in good health.

The rearrangement uses TRBV9 and TRBJ2-1; TRBD2 aligns across 13 bases. The CDR3 spans 15 residues. V was clipped by 4 bases and J by 5 bases; unmatched bases: 3. Germline values: CDR1 SGDLS, CDR2 YYNGEE. The CDR3 nucleotides read TGTGCCAGCAGCCACGGACTAGCGGGGGACAATGAGCAGTTCTTC. It is translated as CASSHGLAGDNEQFF.

The gene calls are TRBV28 and TRBJ1-5; D is uncertain. The CDR3 covers 13 residues. Trimming cost V 8 bases and J 3 bases, with 11 bases left between them. Germline V gene sequence: CDR1 MDHEN, CDR2 SYDVKM. The DNA of the CDR3 is TGTGCCAGCCACGGGCTCCACAATCAGCCCCAGCATTTT. It yields the protein CASHGLHNQPQHF.

The chain has TRBV5-6 and TRBJ2-7, with 7 positions matching TRBD1. J was trimmed by 5 bases and V by 4 bases; bases with no gene match: 6. Germline lookup yields CDR1 SGHDT and CDR2 YYEEEE. The length of the CDR3 is 13 residues. The CDR3 DNA sequence: TGTGCCAGCAGCACGGGACAGAGGGACGAGCAGTACTTC. Amino acid sequence: CASSTGQRDEQYF.

The V call is TRBV28, the J call TRBJ1-5; unclear D gene. The CDR3 has 15 residues. V shed 7 bases and J shed 0 bases, with 13 bases lying between them. Germline V gives CDR1 MDHEN, CDR2 SYDVKM. The CDR3: CASNSAVRSNQPQHF. CDR3 DNA sequence: TGTGCCAGCAATTCTGCCGTCCGTAGCAATCAGCCCCAGCATTTT.

V usage is TRBV7-2 and J usage is TRBJ1-1, with a weak D call TRBD1 (5 bases). Germline assignment: CDR1 SGHTA and CDR2 FQGNSA. CDR3 length: 14 residues. Trimming removed 7 bases at V and 7 bases at J, with 19 bases between. The CDR3 loop is CASNVGGRRGEAFF. The CDR3 nucleotides read TGTGCCAGCAACGTCGGGGGGAGGAGGGGTGAAGCTTTCTTT.

In DNA form, the CDR3 reads TGTGCCAGCAGCTTAGTGGACAGCCAGAACGAGGAAAAACTGTTTTTT. Its translation: CASSLVDSQNEEKLFF. V is TRBV13 and J is TRBJ1-4; D perhaps matches TRBD1 (6 bases). The CDR3 totals 16 residues. Germline CDR1 reads PRHDT; CDR2 reads FYEKMQ (reference sequence). The V end lost 1 base, the J end lost 8 bases, and 17 bases lay between the germline ends.

This clonotype came up a few times. The rearrangement joins TRBV28 to TRBJ2-7, with D possibly being TRBD1 (7 bases). Trimming left V 2 bases short and J 2 bases short, with 16 bases between. This CDR3 has 16 amino acids. Germline V CDR1 and CDR2: MDHEN, SYDVKM. The CDR3 bases are TGTGCCAGCAGTTTACCCTACGACAGGGAGGCCTACGAGCAGTACTTC. Translation gives CASSLPYDREAYEQYF.

V and J are TRBV7-2 and TRBJ2-1, with TRBD2 identical over 9 bases. Trimming cost V 1 base and J 6 bases; bases outside gene matches: 10. CDR1 is SGHTA and CDR2 is FQGNSA in the germline V gene. CDR3 length: 17 amino acids. CDR3 residues: CASSLVGRRGGLNEQFF. The CDR3 region has the DNA TGTGCCAGCAGCTTAGTGGGCCGGCGGGGGGGCCTCAATGAGCAGTTCTTC.

The chain links TRBV5-1 to TRBJ2-6; D remains unclear. Trimming cost V 3 bases and J 4 bases, with 5 bases left between them. This CDR3 contains 13 residues. Germline values: CDR1 SGHRS, CDR2 YFSETQ. The CDR3 bases are TGCGCCAGCAGCTCCGGAGGGGCCAACGTCCTGACTTTC. Protein: CASSSGGANVLTF.

This clonotype occurred a few times. The J gene is TRBJ2-7, the V gene TRBV7-9; 10 nucleotides agree with TRBD1. Germline assignment: CDR1 SEHNR and CDR2 FQNEAQ (reference sequence). The CDR3 extends over 16 amino acids. V was pared by 5 bases and J by 3 bases, with 10 bases of the junction left unmatched. The CDR3 here is CASSRSNDRGLYEQYF. In DNA form, the CDR3 reads TGTGCCAGCAGCCGAAGTAACGACAGGGGGCTCTACGAGCAGTACTTC.

This sequence joins TRBV28 and TRBJ2-1; 9 bases are a match to TRBD2. The CDR3 extends over 16 amino acids. Germline-derived CDR1 and CDR2 are MDHEN and SYDVKM. Trimming took 4 bases from V and 10 from J; bases not matched to a gene: 14. The DNA for the CDR3 is TGTGCCAGCAGTTGGGAGGCTAGCGGGGTCCTTTGCGAGCAGTTCTTC. Translated: CASSWEASGVLCEQFF.